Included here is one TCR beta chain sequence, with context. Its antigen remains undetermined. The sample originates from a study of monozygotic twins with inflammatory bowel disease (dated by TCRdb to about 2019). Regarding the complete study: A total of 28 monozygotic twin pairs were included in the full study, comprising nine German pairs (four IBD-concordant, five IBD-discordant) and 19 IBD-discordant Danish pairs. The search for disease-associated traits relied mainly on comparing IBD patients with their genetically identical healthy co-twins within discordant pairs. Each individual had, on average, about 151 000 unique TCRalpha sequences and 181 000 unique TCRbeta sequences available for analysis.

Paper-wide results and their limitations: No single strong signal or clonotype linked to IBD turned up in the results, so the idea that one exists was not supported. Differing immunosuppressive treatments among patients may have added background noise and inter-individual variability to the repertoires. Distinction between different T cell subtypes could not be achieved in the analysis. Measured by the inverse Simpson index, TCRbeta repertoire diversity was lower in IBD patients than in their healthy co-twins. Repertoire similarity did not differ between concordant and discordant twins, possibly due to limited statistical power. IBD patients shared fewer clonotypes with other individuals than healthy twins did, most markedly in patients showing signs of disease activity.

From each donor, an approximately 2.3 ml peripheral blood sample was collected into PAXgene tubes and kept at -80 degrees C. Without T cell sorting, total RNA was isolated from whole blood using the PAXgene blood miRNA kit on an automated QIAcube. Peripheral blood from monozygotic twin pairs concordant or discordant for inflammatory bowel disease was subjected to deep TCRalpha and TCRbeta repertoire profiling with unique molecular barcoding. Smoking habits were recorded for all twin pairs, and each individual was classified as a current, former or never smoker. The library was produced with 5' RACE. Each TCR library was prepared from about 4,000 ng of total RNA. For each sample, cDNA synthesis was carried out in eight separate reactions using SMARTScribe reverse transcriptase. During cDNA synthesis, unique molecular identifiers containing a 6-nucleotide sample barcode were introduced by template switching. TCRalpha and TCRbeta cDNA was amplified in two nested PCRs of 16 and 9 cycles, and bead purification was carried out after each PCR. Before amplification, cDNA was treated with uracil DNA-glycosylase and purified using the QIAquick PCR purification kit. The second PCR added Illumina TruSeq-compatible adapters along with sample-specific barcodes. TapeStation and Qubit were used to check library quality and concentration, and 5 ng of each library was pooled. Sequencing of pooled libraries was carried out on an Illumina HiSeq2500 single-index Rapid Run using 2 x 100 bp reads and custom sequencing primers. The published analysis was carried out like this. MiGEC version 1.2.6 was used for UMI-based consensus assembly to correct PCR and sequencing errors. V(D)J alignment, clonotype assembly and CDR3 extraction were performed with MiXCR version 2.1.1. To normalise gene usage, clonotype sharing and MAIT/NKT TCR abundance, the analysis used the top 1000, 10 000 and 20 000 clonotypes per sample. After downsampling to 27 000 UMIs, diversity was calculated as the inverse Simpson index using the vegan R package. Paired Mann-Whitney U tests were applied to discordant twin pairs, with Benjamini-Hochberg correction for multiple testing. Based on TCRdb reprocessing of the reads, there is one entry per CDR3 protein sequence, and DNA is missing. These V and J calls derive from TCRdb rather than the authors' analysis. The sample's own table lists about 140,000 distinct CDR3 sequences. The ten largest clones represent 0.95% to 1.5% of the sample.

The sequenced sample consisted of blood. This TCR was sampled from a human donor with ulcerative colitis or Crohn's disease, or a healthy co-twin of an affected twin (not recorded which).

CDR3 region: CASIETGTGLYTGELFF. The V gene is TRBV28 and the J gene is TRBJ2-2; TCRdb outputs TRBD1, but without DNA this stays unchecked. The CDR3, cysteine through phenylalanine, is 17 amino acids long. The record lacks a DNA sequence. Taken from the germline V gene, the CDR1 and CDR2 loops are MDHEN and SYDVKM.